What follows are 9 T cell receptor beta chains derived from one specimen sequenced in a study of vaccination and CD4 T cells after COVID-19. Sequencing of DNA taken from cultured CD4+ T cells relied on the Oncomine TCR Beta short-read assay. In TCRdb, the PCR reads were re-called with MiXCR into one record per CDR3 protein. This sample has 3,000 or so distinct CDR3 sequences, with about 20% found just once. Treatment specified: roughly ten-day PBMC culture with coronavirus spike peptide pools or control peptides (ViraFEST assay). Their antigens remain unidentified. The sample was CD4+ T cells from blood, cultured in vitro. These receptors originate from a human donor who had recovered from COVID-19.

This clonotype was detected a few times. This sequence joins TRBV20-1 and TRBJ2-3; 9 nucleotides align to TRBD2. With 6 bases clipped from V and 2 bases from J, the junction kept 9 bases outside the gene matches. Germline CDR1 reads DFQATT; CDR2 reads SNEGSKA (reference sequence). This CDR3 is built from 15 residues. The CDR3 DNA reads TGCAGTGCGTTAGACAGCGGGGGGATCACAGATACGCAGTATTTT. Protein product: CSALDSGGITDTQYF.

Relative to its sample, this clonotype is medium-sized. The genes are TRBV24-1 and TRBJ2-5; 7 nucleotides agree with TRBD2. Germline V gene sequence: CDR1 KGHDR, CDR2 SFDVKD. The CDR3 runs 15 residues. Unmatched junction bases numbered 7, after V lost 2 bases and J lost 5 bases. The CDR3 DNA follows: TGTGCCACCAGTGATTCCCAGGGAGGGGAGGAGACCCAGTACTTC. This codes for CATSDSQGGEETQYF.

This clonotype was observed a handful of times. The CDR3 is CSARMGGGNLGEQYF. DNA of the CDR3: TGCAGTGCTAGAATGGGGGGAGGGAACTTAGGCGAGCAGTACTTC. The genes are TRBV20-1 and TRBJ2-7; 7 bases agree with TRBD2. Trimming cost V 2 bases and J 6 bases; bases outside gene matches: 13. Germline CDR1 is DFQATT and CDR2 is SNEGSKA (reference sequence). This CDR3 comprises 15 residues.

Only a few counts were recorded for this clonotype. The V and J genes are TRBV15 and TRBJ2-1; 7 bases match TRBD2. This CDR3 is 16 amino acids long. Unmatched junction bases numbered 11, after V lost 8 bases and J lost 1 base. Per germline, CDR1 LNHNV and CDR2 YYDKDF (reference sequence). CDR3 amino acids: CATDRGGGGSYNEQFF. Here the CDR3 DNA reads TGTGCCACCGACCGGGGTGGGGGGGGTTCCTACAATGAGCAGTTCTTC. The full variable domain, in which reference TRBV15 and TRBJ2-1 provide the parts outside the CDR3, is DAMVIQNPRYQVTQFGKPVTLSCSQTLNHNVMYWYQQKSSQAPKLLFHYYDKDFNNEADTPDNFQSRRPNTSFCFLDIRSPGLGDTAMYLCATDRGGGGSYNEQFFGPGTRLTVL.

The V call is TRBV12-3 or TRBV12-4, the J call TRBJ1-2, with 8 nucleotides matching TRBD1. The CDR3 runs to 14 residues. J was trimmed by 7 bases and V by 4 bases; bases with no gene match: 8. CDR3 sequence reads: CASSSTGARSGYTF. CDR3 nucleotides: TGTGCCAGCAGTTCGACAGGGGCGCGGAGTGGCTACACCTTC.

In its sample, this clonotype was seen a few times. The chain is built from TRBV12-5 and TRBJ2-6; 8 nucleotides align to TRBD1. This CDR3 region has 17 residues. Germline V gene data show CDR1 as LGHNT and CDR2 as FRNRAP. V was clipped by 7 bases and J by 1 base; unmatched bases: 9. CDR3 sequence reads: CASAADRGSSGANVLTF. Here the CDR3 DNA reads TGTGCTAGTGCCGCCGACAGGGGAAGTTCTGGGGCCAACGTCCTGACTTTC.

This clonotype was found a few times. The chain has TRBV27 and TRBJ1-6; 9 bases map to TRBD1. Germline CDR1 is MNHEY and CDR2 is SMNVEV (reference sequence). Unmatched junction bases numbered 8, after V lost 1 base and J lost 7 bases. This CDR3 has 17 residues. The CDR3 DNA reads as TGTGCCAGCAGTTTATTAGGACAGGGGCCCGGGAATTCACCCCTCCACTTT. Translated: CASSLLGQGPGNSPLHF.

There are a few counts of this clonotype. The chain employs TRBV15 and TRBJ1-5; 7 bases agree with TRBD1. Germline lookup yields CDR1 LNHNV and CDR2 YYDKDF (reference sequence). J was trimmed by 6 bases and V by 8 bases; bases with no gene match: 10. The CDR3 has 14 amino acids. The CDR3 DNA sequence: TGTGCCACCTCAAGAGGGGGCCTGGGTCAGCCCCAGCATTTT. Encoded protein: CATSRGGLGQPQHF.

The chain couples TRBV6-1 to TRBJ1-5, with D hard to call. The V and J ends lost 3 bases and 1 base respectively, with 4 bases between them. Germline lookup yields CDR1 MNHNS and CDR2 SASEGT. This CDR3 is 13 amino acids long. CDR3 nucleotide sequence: TGTGCCAGCAGTGAGAGAAGCAATCAGCCCCAGCATTTT. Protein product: CASSERSNQPQHF.